These 21 T cell receptor beta chains came from one sample sequenced in a study of molecular identifiers for immune sequencing clone quantification. TCRdb used MiXCR to reprocess the PCR reads, holding one entry per CDR3 protein. The sample has 80,000 to 130,000 distinct CDR3 sequences, under 40% seen once; the top ten hold 4% to 5%. Sequences were obtained from naive CD8+ T cells from blood, with Jurkat cell RNA spiked in. Stated subset: FACS-sorted CD8+CD4-CCR7+CD45RA+ naive T cells. The receptors were sampled from a human donor in good health. Some libraries in this study had Jurkat cell RNA spiked in.

This clonotype was observed a handful of times. The rearrangement joins TRBV11-2 to TRBJ2-1, with D unclear. V lost 2 bases to trimming and J lost 2 bases, with 4 bases between them. CDR3 size: 13 residues. Per germline, CDR1 SGHAT and CDR2 FQNNGV. As DNA, the CDR3 is TGTGCCAGCAGCTTATTTACCTACAATGAGCAGTTCTTC. Translating it yields CASSLFTYNEQFF.

A single count supports this clonotype. Relative to the germline gene, one junction end is altered; a read error may explain this. This sequence joins TRBV9 and TRBJ2-2; D may be TRBD2 (5 bases). Germline CDR1 SGDLS, CDR2 YYNGEE. The CDR3 covers 11 residues. Here the CDR3 reads CASSLTGELIF. CDR3 sequence (DNA): TGTGCCAGCAGCCTTACCGGGGAGCTGATTTTT.

The V gene is TRBV24-1, the J gene TRBJ2-1; 10 bases line up with TRBD2. J was trimmed by 10 bases and V by 2 bases; bases with no gene match: 1. The germline gives CDR1 KGHDR, CDR2 SFDVKD. The CDR3 length is 13 residues. The CDR3 DNA is TGTGCCACCAGTGATTGGACTAGCGGAGAGCAGTTCTTC. Its protein is CATSDWTSGEQFF.

This clonotype was seen ten or more times. This rearrangement joins TRBV28 to TRBJ2-5; D uncertain. Germline loops: CDR1 MDHEN, CDR2 SYDVKM. The CDR3 is 13 amino acids. The V end was cut by 5 bases, the J end by 2 bases, with 9 bases between. CDR3 coding DNA: TGTGCCAGCAGTCCTCGGATTCAAGAGACCCAGTACTTC. Translation: CASSPRIQETQYF.

This sequence joins TRBV5-1 and TRBJ2-7; tentatively, D is TRBD1 (6 bases). The CDR3 runs to 14 residues. V lost 4 bases and J 2 bases, leaving 13 bases between the germline ends. CDR1 and CDR2 from the germline V gene are SGHRS and YFSETQ. CDR3 loop: CASSPETGPYEQYF. Here the CDR3 DNA reads TGCGCCAGCAGCCCCGAAACAGGGCCCTACGAGCAGTACTTC.

This clonotype was counted ten times or more. V usage is TRBV28 and J usage is TRBJ2-7; TRBD2 is a possible D gene (5 bases). Trimming took off 3 bases at V and 0 bases at J, with 12 bases between the two ends. Germline-derived CDR1 and CDR2 are MDHEN and SYDVKM. The CDR3 length is 15 residues. The CDR3 reads CASSLLTGSSYEQYF. Here the CDR3 DNA reads TGTGCCAGCAGTTTGTTAACGGGGAGCTCCTACGAGCAGTACTTC.

The chain uses TRBV5-1 and TRBJ2-7; no definite D call. This CDR3 is built from 15 residues. Trimming pared 4 bases from V and 3 bases from J, leaving 17 bases between. Per germline, CDR1 SGHRS and CDR2 YFSETQ. This chain's CDR3 is CASSQWQLGSYEQYF. In nucleotides, the CDR3 is TGCGCCAGCAGCCAGTGGCAGCTCGGCAGCTACGAGCAGTACTTC.

The sample holds a few counts of this clonotype. This chain uses TRBV19 with TRBJ2-1, with TRBD2 matching 11 bases. There are 16 residues in the CDR3. The trim removed 6 bases at V and 6 bases at J, leaving 10 bases unmatched. Per the germline V gene, CDR1 is LNHDA and CDR2 is SQIVND (reference sequence). This chain's CDR3 is CASRISGRAPFNEQFF. As DNA, the CDR3 is TGTGCCAGTAGGATTAGCGGGAGGGCCCCCTTCAATGAGCAGTTCTTC. The variable domain in full, with the rest retrieved from reference TRBV19 and TRBJ2-1, is DGGITQSPKYLFRKEGQNVTLSCEQNLNHDAMYWYRQDPGQGLRLIYYSQIVNDFQKGDIAEGYSVSREKKESFPLTVTSAQKNPTAFYLCASRISGRAPFNEQFFGPGTRLTVL.

This clonotype was detected a few times. The chain couples TRBV7-7 to TRBJ2-7, with TRBD1 matching over 7 bases. Germline CDR1 reads SSHAT; CDR2 reads FNYEAQ (reference sequence). V was pared by 1 base and J by 7 bases, with 7 bases of the junction left unmatched. This CDR3 has 14 amino acids. Written as DNA, the CDR3 is TGTGCCAGCAGCTTAGGTCAGGGGGTGGAGGAGCAGTACTTC. Its protein is CASSLGQGVEEQYF.

Note on this clonotype: One end of the junction fails to match germline, which may point to a read error. The J gene is TRBJ1-2, the V gene TRBV28, with D tentatively TRBD1 (6 bases). The CDR3 has 15 residues. Germline values: CDR1 MDHEN, CDR2 SYDVKM. The chain's CDR3 is CASCLPGGAGYGYTF. Written as DNA, the CDR3 is TGTGCCAGCTGTTTACCCGGGGGCGCAGGATATGGCTACACCTTC.

With respect to this clonotype: A much larger clone differs from this one at a single base, so this may be a read error. The chain recombines TRBV7-9 with TRBJ1-4; D is perhaps TRBD1 (5 bases). Germline V gene data show CDR1 as SEHNR and CDR2 as FQNEAQ (reference sequence). This CDR3 is built from 14 residues. As DNA, the CDR3 is TGTGCCAGCAGCTTAGTCGGAGGGGACGAAAAACTGTATTTT. It translates to CASSLVGGDEKLYF. Variable domain in full (rest from reference TRBV7-9 and TRBJ1-4): DTGVSQNPRHKITKRGQNVTFRCDPISEHNRLYWYRQTLGQGPEFLTYFQNEAQLEKSRLLSDRFSAERPKGSFSTLEIQRTEQGDSAMYLCASSLVGGDEKLYFGSGTQLSVL.

This clonotype was recorded many times. The rearrangement links TRBV7-2 to TRBJ2-7; D remains unclear. The CDR3 length is 16 residues. Looked up from germline, CDR1 is SGHTA and CDR2 is FQGNSA. Trimming left V 5 bases short and J 2 bases short, with 19 bases between. CDR3 coding DNA: TGTGCCAGCAGCCACGCCCTGGACGCTCTGACCTACGAGCAGTACTTC. Protein product: CASSHALDALTYEQYF.

The chain recombines TRBV5-6 with TRBJ1-1, with 9 bases matching TRBD1. From germline, CDR1 is SGHDT and CDR2 YYEEEE. J gave up 6 bases and V 3 bases, and 0 bases lay outside the gene matches. The CDR3 contains 12 residues. The CDR3 protein is CASSWTGAEAFF. The CDR3 DNA is TGTGCCAGCAGCTGGACAGGGGCTGAAGCTTTCTTT.

For this clonotype: A read error may be the cause here, since a much bigger clone is one base away. The chain recombines TRBV28 with TRBJ2-4, with 7 bases fitting TRBD2. The V gene's germline CDR1 is MDHEN and CDR2 SYDVKM. J lost 6 bases, V lost 3 bases, and 5 bases had no gene match. The CDR3 extends over 14 amino acids. For the CDR3, the DNA is TGTGCCAGCAGTTTTTGGGGGGGTGTAAACATTCAGTACTTC. Protein sequence: CASSFWGGVNIQYF.

Of note for this clonotype: Possible read error: a much larger clone is one base away. The rearrangement uses TRBV20-1 and TRBJ1-1, with D unclear. Between the trimmed V and J ends, which lost 0 bases and 3 bases, there was a span of 17 bases. From germline, CDR1 is DFQATT and CDR2 SNEGSKA (reference sequence). The CDR3 extends over 16 amino acids. CDR3 nucleotides: TGCAGTGCTAGAGATCTGCTGGGTCCCAGATACACTGAAGCTTTCTTT. The encoded protein is CSARDLLGPRYTEAFF.

With regard to this clonotype: A far larger clone is one nucleotide away, so this likely arose from a read error. J is TRBJ2-3 and V is TRBV7-2; a possible D gene is TRBD2 (6 bases). The germline CDR1 and CDR2 sequences are SGHTA and FQGNSA. The CDR3 contains 13 residues. Trimming left V 4 bases short and J 6 bases short, with 11 bases between. The CDR3 nucleotides read TGTGCCAGCAGCTCCGGGACTGCCGATACGCAGTATTTT. Translating gives CASSSGTADTQYF.

At least ten counts were recorded for this clonotype. The chain recombines TRBV27 with TRBJ1-6; 9 positions match TRBD1. The V gene end was trimmed by 6 bases and the J gene end by 7 bases; junction bases not matched to a gene: 7. This CDR3 contains 15 residues. Germline values: CDR1 MNHEY, CDR2 SMNVEV (reference sequence). In nucleotides, the CDR3 is TGTGCCAGCAGAATACAGGGGGCTGAGAATTCACCCCTCCACTTT. Its protein is CASRIQGAENSPLHF.

To note about this clonotype: This may come from a read error, since a much larger clone is one base off. The chain has TRBV4-2 and TRBJ1-5; D may be TRBD1 (5 bases). Trimming stripped 0 bases from V and 6 bases from J, with 15 bases between. This CDR3 has 16 residues. CDR1 and CDR2 (germline): LGHNA, YNFKEQ. This CDR3 is CASSQERRGWIQPQHF. The CDR3 DNA is TGTGCCAGCAGCCAAGAAAGGAGGGGCTGGATTCAGCCCCAGCATTTT.

This clonotype was recorded at least ten times. The V call is TRBV24-1, the J call TRBJ1-5; D remains unclear. This CDR3 is 14 amino acids long. V was trimmed by 5 bases and J by 3 bases, leaving 10 bases between them. Germline assignment: CDR1 KGHDR and CDR2 SFDVKD. For the CDR3, the DNA is TGTGCCACCAGTGCCGGGGTCTCCAATCAGCCCCAGCATTTT. Translated, it gives CATSAGVSNQPQHF.

There are many counts of this clonotype. The chain joins TRBV7-8 to TRBJ1-5; 7 bases are a match to TRBD1. Trimming took 5 bases from V and 1 from J; bases not matched to a gene: 11. This CDR3 comprises 17 residues. The germline CDR1 and CDR2 sequences are SGHVS and FQNEAQ. The CDR3 coding sequence is TGTGCCAGCAGCCAGGGGGTGGCACAGGGAAGCAATCAGCCCCAGCATTTT. Residues: CASSQGVAQGSNQPQHF.

The J gene is TRBJ2-2, the V gene TRBV4-3, with TRBD2 identical over 10 bases. Trimming took 0 bases from V and 6 from J; bases not matched to a gene: 10. The CDR3 consists of 18 residues. Germline CDR1 LGHNA, CDR2 YSLEER. The CDR3 bases are TGCGCCAGCAGCCAAGATCAGTGGGCTAGCGGGAGCCCCGGGGAGCTGTTTTTT. As protein: CASSQDQWASGSPGELFF.